This section outlines one T cell receptor beta chain sequence together with its context. Its antigen is still unknown. This sample was taken from a study of T-cell memory formation after mild COVID-19. In the study overall: In these data, TCR clusters were largely donor specific. General study points: Clones that contracted clustered mainly in CM and EM if CD4+ and in EMRA if CD8+. While clones contracting from day 15 to 85 were balanced between CD4 and CD8, later expanders leaned CD4+.

This CDR3 contains 14 residues. V dropped 8 bases and J dropped 0 bases, with 13 bases sitting between them. TCRdb called the 5' RACE reads again in MiXCR, with one record for every CDR3 protein. Found here are approximately 260,000 distinct CDR3 sequences, approximately 16% of them singletons; the top ten hold roughly 21%. The chain combines TRBV12-3 or TRBV12-4 with TRBJ1-2, with TRBD1 as a possible D gene (5 bases). The sample comprised PBMCs or a T cell subset sorted from them (not recorded which). The sequence was obtained from a young man who had mild COVID-19 (a few samples of this study predate the infection). Cell type and time point are not known. CDR3 sequence reads: CASSTGGPNYGYTF. The CDR3 DNA sequence: TGTGCCAGCTCCACCGGGGGACCTAACTATGGCTACACCTTC.